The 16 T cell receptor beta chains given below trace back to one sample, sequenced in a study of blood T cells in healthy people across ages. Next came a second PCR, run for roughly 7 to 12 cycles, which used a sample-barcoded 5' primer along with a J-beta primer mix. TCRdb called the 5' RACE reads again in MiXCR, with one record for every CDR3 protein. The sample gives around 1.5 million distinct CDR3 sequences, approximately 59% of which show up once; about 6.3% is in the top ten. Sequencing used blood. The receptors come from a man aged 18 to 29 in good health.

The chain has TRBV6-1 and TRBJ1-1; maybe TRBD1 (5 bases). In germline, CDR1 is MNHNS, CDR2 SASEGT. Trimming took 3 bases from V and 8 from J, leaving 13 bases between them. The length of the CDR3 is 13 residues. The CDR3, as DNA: TGTGCCAGCAGTGAGGCTCCAGGGTTGGAAGCTTTCTTT. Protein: CASSEAPGLEAFF.

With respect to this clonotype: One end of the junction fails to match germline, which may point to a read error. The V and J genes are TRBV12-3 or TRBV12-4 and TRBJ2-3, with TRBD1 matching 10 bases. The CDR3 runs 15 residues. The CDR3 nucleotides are TGTGCCAGCAGTTCCCGGGACAGGGGCACAGATACGGAGTATTTT. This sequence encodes CASSSRDRGTDTEYF.

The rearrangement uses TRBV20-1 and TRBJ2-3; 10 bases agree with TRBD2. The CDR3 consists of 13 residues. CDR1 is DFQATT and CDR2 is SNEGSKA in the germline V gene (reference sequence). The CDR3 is CSVPSGRTDTQYF. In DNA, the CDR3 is TGCAGCGTTCCTAGCGGGAGAACAGATACGCAGTATTTT.

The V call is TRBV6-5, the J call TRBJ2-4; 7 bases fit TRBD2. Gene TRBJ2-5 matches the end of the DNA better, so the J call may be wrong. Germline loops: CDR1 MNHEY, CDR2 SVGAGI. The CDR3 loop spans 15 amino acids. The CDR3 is CASSYSNLGGETQYF. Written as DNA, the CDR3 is TGTGCCAGCAGTTACTCGAATCTGGGAGGGGAGACCCAGTACTTC.

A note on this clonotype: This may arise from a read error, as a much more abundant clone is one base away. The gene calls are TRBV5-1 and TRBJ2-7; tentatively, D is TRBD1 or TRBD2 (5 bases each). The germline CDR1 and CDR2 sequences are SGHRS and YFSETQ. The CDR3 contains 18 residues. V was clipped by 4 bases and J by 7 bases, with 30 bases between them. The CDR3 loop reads CASSPPGTGAIRYNEQYF. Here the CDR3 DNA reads TGCGCCAGCAGCCCCCCAGGAACCGGGGCTATTCGGTACAATGAGCAGTACTTC.

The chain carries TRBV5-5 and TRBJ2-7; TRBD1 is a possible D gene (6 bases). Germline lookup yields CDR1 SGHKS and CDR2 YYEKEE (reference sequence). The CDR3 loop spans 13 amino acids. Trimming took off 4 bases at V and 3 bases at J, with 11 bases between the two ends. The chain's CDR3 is CASSEPGDYEQYF. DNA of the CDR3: TGTGCCAGCAGCGAGCCAGGGGACTACGAGCAGTACTTC.

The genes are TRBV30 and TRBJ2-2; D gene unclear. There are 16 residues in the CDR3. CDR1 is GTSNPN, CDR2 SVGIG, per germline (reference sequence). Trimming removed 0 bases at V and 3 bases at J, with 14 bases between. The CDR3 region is CAWSVRRRIDTGELFF. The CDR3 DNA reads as TGTGCCTGGAGTGTACGCAGGCGAATCGACACCGGGGAGCTGTTTTTT.

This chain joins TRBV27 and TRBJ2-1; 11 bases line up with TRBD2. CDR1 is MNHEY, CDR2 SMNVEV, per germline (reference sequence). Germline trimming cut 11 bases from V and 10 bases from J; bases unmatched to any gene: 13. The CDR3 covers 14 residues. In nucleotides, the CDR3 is TGTGCCGCCAGGTCTAGCGGGAGGCTGGGCGAGCAGTTCTTC. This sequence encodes CAARSSGRLGEQFF.

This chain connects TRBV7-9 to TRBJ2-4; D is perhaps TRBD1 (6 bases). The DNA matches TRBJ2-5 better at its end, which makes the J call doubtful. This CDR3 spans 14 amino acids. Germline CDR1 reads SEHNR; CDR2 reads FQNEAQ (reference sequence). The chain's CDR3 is CASSANTGQETQYF. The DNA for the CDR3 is TGTGCCAGCAGTGCAAACACAGGGCAAGAGACCCAGTACTTC.

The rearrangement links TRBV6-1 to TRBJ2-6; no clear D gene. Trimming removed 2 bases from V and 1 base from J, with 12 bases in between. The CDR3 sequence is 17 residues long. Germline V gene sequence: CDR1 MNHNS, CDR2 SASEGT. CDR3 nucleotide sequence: TGTGCCAGCAGTGAATTGTACGGGTCTTCTGGGGCCAACGTCCTGACTTTC. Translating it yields CASSELYGSSGANVLTF.

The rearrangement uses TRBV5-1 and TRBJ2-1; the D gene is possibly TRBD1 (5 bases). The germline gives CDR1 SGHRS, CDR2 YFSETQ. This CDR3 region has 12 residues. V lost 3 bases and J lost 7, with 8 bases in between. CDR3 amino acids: CASSSRVNEQFF. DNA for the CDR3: TGCGCCAGCAGCTCCAGGGTAAATGAGCAGTTCTTC.

The CDR3 nucleotides are TGTGCCAGCAGCTTAGGTGTACTAGCTAGCACAGATACGCAGTATTTT. Its protein product is CASSLGVLASTDTQYF. V is TRBV7-2 and J is TRBJ2-3, with D tentatively TRBD2 (6 bases). There are 16 residues in the CDR3. Trimming removed 1 base at V and 0 bases at J, with 11 bases between. From germline, CDR1 is SGHTA and CDR2 FQGNSA.

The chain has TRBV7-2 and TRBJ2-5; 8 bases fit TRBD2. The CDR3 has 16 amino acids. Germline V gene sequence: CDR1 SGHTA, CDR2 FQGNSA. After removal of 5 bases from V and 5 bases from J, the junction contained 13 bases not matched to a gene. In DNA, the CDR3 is TGTGCCAGCAGCGCACGTACACGAGCGGGGGCGGAGACCCAGTACTTC. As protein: CASSARTRAGAETQYF.

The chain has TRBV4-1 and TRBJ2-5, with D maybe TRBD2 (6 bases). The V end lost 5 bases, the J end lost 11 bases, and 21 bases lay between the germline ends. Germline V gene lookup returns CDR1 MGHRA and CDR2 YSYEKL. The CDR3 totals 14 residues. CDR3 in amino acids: CASSAPPGAWEQYF. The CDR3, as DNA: TGCGCCAGCAGCGCCCCACCGGGAGCATGGGAGCAGTACTTC.

CDR3: CASSHSDSYIQYF. CDR3 DNA: TGCGCCAGCAGCCATTCGGACTCCTACATTCAGTACTTC. The chain uses TRBV4-3 and TRBJ2-4; a weak D match, TRBD2 (5 bases). The germline V gene has CDR1 LGHNA and CDR2 YSLEER. The CDR3 extends over 13 amino acids. V was clipped by 3 bases and J by 8 bases, with 11 bases between them.

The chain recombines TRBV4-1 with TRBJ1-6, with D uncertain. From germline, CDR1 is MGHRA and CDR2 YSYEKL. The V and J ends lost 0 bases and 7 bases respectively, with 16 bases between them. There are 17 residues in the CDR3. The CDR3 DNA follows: TGCGCCAGCAGCCAAGACTTTATTGGTCCGGAAAATTCACCCCTCCACTTT. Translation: CASSQDFIGPENSPLHF.